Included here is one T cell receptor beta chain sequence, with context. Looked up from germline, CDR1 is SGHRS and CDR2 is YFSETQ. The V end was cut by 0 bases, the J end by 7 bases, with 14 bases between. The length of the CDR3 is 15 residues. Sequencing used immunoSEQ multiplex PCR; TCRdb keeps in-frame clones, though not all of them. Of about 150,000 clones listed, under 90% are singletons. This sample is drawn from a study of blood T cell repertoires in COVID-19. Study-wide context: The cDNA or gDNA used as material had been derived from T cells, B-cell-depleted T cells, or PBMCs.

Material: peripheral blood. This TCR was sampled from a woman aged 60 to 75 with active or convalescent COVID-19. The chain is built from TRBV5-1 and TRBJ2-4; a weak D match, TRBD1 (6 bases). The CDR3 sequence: CASSLAGRGRNIQYF. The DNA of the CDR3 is TGCGCCAGCAGCTTGGCCGGCAGGGGAAGGAACATTCAGTACTTC.